Reported below is one T cell receptor (beta chain). The clone's antigen remains unknown. No qualities accompany the bases; no much larger clone lies one base away. The sample belongs to a study of T cell changes during pregnancy in multiple sclerosis (dated by TCRdb to the late 2010s). As for the study more broadly: In women with multiple sclerosis, the researchers looked at how the T cell repertoire shifted as pregnancy progressed.

Taken from the germline V gene (reference sequence), the CDR1 and CDR2 loops are LNHDA and SQIVND. The CDR3 measures 15 amino acids from cysteine to phenylalanine. Only the CDR3 part of the read is kept: 45 bases, read in frame from the first base. V lost 3 bases and J lost 1 base; the stretch between them is 10 bases long. Library prep was done by the immunoSEQ multiplex PCR assay. Drawn from immuneACCESS, this table holds only the in-frame rearrangements with V and J called that TCRdb kept. Clones are partly lost; checked studies trace under half to an unresolved V gene and leave the rest unexplained. In all, the sample holds under 55,000 clones, and around 94% of those were seen once. Clones ranked in the top ten supply 0.35% to 0.45% of the sample.

The sequence came from a female donor with multiple sclerosis, enrolled in a pregnancy study. The chain was built from TRBV19 and TRBJ1-3, with TRBD1 as a weak D call on 6 bases. The starting material was CD4+ T cells from peripheral blood mononuclear cells, obtained before pregnancy. The DNA sequence follows: TGTGCCAGTAGTATTTTACAGGGATCTGGAAACACCATATATTTT. It codes for CASSILQGSGNTIYF.